This TCR beta chain appears in the sequencing data of a study of regulatory T cells in long-lasting Graves disease. Library construction for TCR beta used iRepertoire HTBI primers and Arm-PCR of CDR3 regions. TCRdb used MiXCR to reprocess the multiplex PCR reads, holding one entry per CDR3 protein. The sample has around 400,000 distinct CDR3 sequences; 15% to 17% are singletons. V lost 1 base, J lost 5 bases, and 4 bases stayed unmatched. This CDR3 comprises 15 residues. Germline V CDR1 and CDR2: KGHDR, SFDVKD. The study, taken as a whole, reports: Persistent patients shared more public clonotypes (about 2,900) than new patients (about 960). TRBV28, TRBJ1-2 and TRBJ2-5 were favored in persistent disease.

The time point denotes: newly diagnosed GD, antithyroid drugs for less than 3 months. PBMCs provided the RNA from which the TCR library was made. This clonotype appeared many times. The antigen remains unidentified. J is TRBJ2-5 and V is TRBV24-1; 9 bases are shared with TRBD2. The sample was peripheral blood mononuclear cells (PBMCs), taken at new diagnosis, from a patient treated with antithyroid drugs. The TCR was taken from a female donor with Graves disease. Here the CDR3 reads CATSDLTSGRETQYF. The CDR3, as DNA: TGTGCCACCAGTGATTTAACTAGCGGGCGGGAGACCCAGTACTTC.